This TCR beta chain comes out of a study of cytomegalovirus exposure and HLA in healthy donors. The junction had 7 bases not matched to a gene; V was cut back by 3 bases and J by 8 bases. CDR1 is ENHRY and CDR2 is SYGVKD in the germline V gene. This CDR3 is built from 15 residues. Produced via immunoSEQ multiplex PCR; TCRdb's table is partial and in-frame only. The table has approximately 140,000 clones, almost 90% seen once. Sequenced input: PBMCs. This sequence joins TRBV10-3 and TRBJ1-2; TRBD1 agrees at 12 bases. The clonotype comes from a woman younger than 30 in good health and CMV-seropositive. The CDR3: CAISDLGTGGGGYTF. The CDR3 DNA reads TGTGCCATCAGTGACTTGGGGACAGGGGGCGGGGGCTACACCTTC.